These 24 T cell receptor beta chains were all obtained from the same sample, sequenced in a study of T cell responses to AZD1222 COVID-19 vaccine. Generated by immunoSEQ multiplex PCR, the TCRdb table keeps only in-frame clones and is missing some. The repertoire holds approximately 150,000 clones, roughly nine tenths seen once, with 1% to 1.5% in the top ten. The sequences come from peripheral blood, collected 28 days after the second AZD1222 dose. These receptors were obtained from an adult who received the AZD1222 COVID-19 vaccine.

The J gene is TRBJ1-6, the V gene TRBV30, with TRBD1 matching 7 bases. The CDR3 loop spans 15 amino acids. The germline CDR1 and CDR2 sequences are GTSNPN and SVGIG (reference sequence). Germline trimming cut 4 bases from V and 3 bases from J; bases unmatched to any gene: 6. CDR3 residues: CAWMRGDSYNSPLHF. In DNA form, the CDR3 reads TGTGCCTGGATGAGGGGGGACAGCTATAATTCACCCCTCCACTTT.

The chain couples TRBV3-1 (or the pseudogene TRBV3-2) to TRBJ2-1; TRBD2 agrees at 13 bases. In germline, CDR1 is LGHDT, CDR2 YNNKEL (reference sequence). This CDR3 is built from 15 residues. V lost 3 bases, J lost 6 bases, and 2 bases stayed unmatched. The CDR3 spells CASSQRTSGGNEQFF. CDR3 DNA: TGTGCCAGCAGCCAGAGGACTAGCGGGGGCAATGAGCAGTTCTTC.

In this sample, this clone turned up a few times. This chain connects TRBV21-1 to TRBJ2-7. TRBV21-1 is a recognized pseudogene. The CDR3 spans 14 residues. CDR3 loop: CASSPQGGSVIQYF. CDR3 in DNA: TGTGCCAGCAGCCCCCAAGGGGGGTCGGTTATACAGTACTTC.

This clone has a handful of counts. The chain has TRBV13 and TRBJ1-4; tentative D call: TRBD1 (5 bases). V was shortened by 1 base and J by 7 bases, with 10 bases between the two germline ends. This CDR3 is built from 14 residues. CDR1 and CDR2 from the germline V gene are PRHDT and FYEKMQ (reference sequence). CDR3 DNA sequence: TGTGCCAGCAGCTTAGTGGGGCAAGGTGAAAAACTGTTTTTT. This translates into CASSLVGQGEKLFF.

The chain joins TRBV19 to TRBJ2-5; TRBD2 matches at 7 bases. Germline V CDR1 and CDR2: LNHDA, SQIVND (reference sequence). The CDR3 is made up of 15 amino acids. The V segment lost 4 bases and the J segment 1 base; nucleotides outside the gene matches: 6. CDR3 in amino acids: CASSTGGLPQETQYF. The CDR3 DNA is TGTGCCAGTAGTACTGGGGGACTACCCCAAGAGACCCAGTACTTC. Complete variable domain (other parts from reference TRBV19 and TRBJ2-5): DGGITQSPKYLFRKEGQNVTLSCEQNLNHDAMYWYRQDPGQGLRLIYYSQIVNDFQKGDIAEGYSVSREKKESFPLTVTSAQKNPTAFYLCASSTGGLPQETQYFGPGTRLLVL.

V usage is TRBV6-4 and J usage is TRBJ2-1; no reliable D call. Trimming shortened V by 2 bases and J by 0 bases, and 14 bases separated the two germline ends. The CDR3 totals 17 residues. Germline CDR1 reads MRHNA; CDR2 reads SNTAGT. The CDR3 DNA reads TGTGCCAGCAGTGACGGTCTCGGACGGAGCTCCTACAATGAGCAGTTCTTC. Translation: CASSDGLGRSSYNEQFF.

In its sample, this clone was seen once. One end of the junction is discordant with germline, which a read error may explain. The chain links TRBV6-5 to TRBJ2-5; unclear D gene. This CDR3 is built from 13 residues. Germline assignment: CDR1 MNHEY and CDR2 SVGAGI. The CDR3, as DNA: TGTTCCAGCACCCCCCGTCATCGGGAGACCCAGTACTTC. As protein: CSSTPRHRETQYF.

This chain connects TRBV29-1 to TRBJ2-1; D gene uncertain. The length of the CDR3 is 13 residues. Germline-derived CDR1 and CDR2 are SQVTM and ANQGSEA. V was clipped by 4 bases and J by 4 bases, with 11 bases between them. CDR3 in amino acids: CSVGEDGYNEQFF. The CDR3 bases are TGCAGCGTTGGAGAGGACGGTTACAATGAGCAGTTCTTC.

This clone was counted a single time. The chain recombines TRBV7-2 with TRBJ1-4; D gene unclear. This CDR3 spans 11 amino acids. V lost 6 bases, J lost 6 bases, and 5 bases lay in between. Germline CDR1 is SGHTA and CDR2 is FQGNSA. The CDR3 bases are TGTGCCAGCAGAAAGGATGAAAAACTGTTTTTT. It translates to CASRKDEKLFF.

This clone showed up just once. The chain carries TRBV27 and TRBJ1-6; no clear D gene. V gave up 5 bases and J gave up 0 bases, with 5 bases separating them. CDR1 MNHEY and CDR2 SMNVEV come from the germline V gene (reference sequence). The CDR3 runs to 14 residues. CDR3 sequence: CASSQSSYNSPLHF. The CDR3 nucleotides read TGTGCCAGCAGTCAGAGCTCCTATAATTCACCCCTCCACTTT.

The chain is built from TRBV27 and TRBJ2-3, with D perhaps matching TRBD1 (6 bases). Germline CDR1 reads MNHEY; CDR2 reads SMNVEV (reference sequence). The CDR3 is 15 amino acids. Trimming cost V 2 bases and J 3 bases, with 12 bases left between them. In nucleotides, the CDR3 is TGTGCCAGCAGTTTAAGGGGGAGTCTGACAGATACGCAGTATTTT. As protein: CASSLRGSLTDTQYF.

The chain recombines TRBV19 with TRBJ1-5; D perhaps matches TRBD1 (6 bases). Trimming stripped 0 bases from V and 11 bases from J, with 17 bases between. This CDR3 region has 15 residues. The germline CDR1 and CDR2 sequences are LNHDA and SQIVND (reference sequence). The CDR3 protein is CASSIEWGPRMAQHF. The CDR3, as DNA: TGTGCCAGTAGTATAGAGTGGGGGCCGAGGATGGCCCAGCATTTT. Combining the CDR3 with reference TRBV19 and TRBJ1-5 gives the whole variable domain DGGITQSPKYLFRKEGQNVTLSCEQNLNHDAMYWYRQDPGQGLRLIYYSQIVNDFQKGDIAEGYSVSREKKESFPLTVTSAQKNPTAFYLCASSIEWGPRMAQHFGDGTRLSIL.

Here the CDR3 DNA reads TGTGCCAGCAGCGATGGACGCCTCCCGGGGGATGAGCAGTTCTTC. Its protein product is CASSDGRLPGDEQFF. This sequence joins TRBV6-2 or TRBV6-3 and TRBJ2-1, with D perhaps TRBD2 (6 bases). This CDR3 is built from 15 residues. Germline V gene data show CDR1 as MNHEY and CDR2 as SVGEGT. The V end lost 6 bases, the J end lost 8 bases, and 20 bases lay between the germline ends.

This clone was observed a single time. The rearrangement links TRBV24-1 to TRBJ2-7, with 7 bases aligning to TRBD1. After removal of 1 base from V and 4 bases from J, the junction contained 6 bases not matched to a gene. The CDR3 has 15 amino acids. Per germline, CDR1 KGHDR and CDR2 SFDVKD. The CDR3 is CATSDLSGQRYEQYF. The CDR3 DNA reads as TGTGCCACCAGTGATTTATCGGGACAGAGGTACGAGCAGTACTTC.

The V call is TRBV7-9, the J call TRBJ2-1; either TRBD1 or TRBD2 may supply D (5 bases each). V was trimmed by 8 bases and J by 6 bases, leaving 23 bases between them. CDR1 and CDR2 (germline): SEHNR, FQNEAQ (reference sequence). The CDR3 spans 16 residues. CDR3 coding DNA: TGTGCCAGCGCGAAAACGGGGCCGAAAATCGGCAATGAGCAGTTCTTC. This sequence encodes CASAKTGPKIGNEQFF.

This chain connects TRBV5-1 to TRBJ2-7, with a weak D call TRBD1 (7 bases). CDR3 length: 13 amino acids. Looked up from germline, CDR1 is SGHRS and CDR2 is YFSETQ. V was clipped by 7 bases and J by 6 bases, with 17 bases between them. In DNA form, the CDR3 reads TGCGCCAGCGGGGAGGACAGGCTCCTCGAGCAGTACTTC. Its protein is CASGEDRLLEQYF.

This clone has just one count. This chain links TRBV7-6 with TRBJ2-4, with TRBD1 identical over 7 bases. The length of the CDR3 is 15 residues. CDR1 is SGHVS and CDR2 is FNYEAQ in the germline V gene. V lost 2 bases to trimming and J lost 5 bases; unmatched junction nucleotides: 6. CDR3 region: CASSLNQGVENIQYF. Written as DNA, the CDR3 is TGTGCCAGCAGCTTAAACCAGGGGGTGGAAAACATTCAGTACTTC.

The chain joins TRBV18 to TRBJ1-3, with 7 bases matching TRBD1. This CDR3 comprises 16 residues. V dropped 3 bases and J dropped 0; count of bases not matched to a gene: 5. Germline CDR1 KGHSH, CDR2 LQKENI. DNA of the CDR3: TGTGCCAGCTCACCCTTCGGGACAGCCTCTGGAAACACCATATATTTT. Translation gives CASSPFGTASGNTIYF.

The rearrangement joins TRBV14 to TRBJ2-7; perhaps TRBD2 as D (6 bases). The germline V gene has CDR1 SGHDN and CDR2 FVKESK. Trimming left V 0 bases short and J 4 bases short, with 16 bases between. The CDR3 is 16 residues long. This chain's CDR3 is CASSQDFRDSKYEQYF. The CDR3 nucleotides read TGTGCCAGCAGCCAAGACTTTCGGGACTCCAAATACGAGCAGTACTTC.

This chain joins TRBV7-3 and TRBJ2-1, with D possibly TRBD2 on 6 matching bases. The germline V and J ends were trimmed by 0 bases and 8 bases, with 14 bases remaining between them. CDR1 is SGHTA and CDR2 is FQGTGA in the germline V gene. This CDR3 has 15 amino acids. This CDR3 reads CASSLTGGGRDEQFF. CDR3 nucleotides: TGTGCCAGCAGCTTAACGGGAGGTGGAAGGGATGAGCAGTTCTTC. The entire variable domain, with the rest obtained from reference TRBV7-3 and TRBJ2-1, is as follows: GAGVSQTPSNKVTEKGKYVELRCDPISGHTALYWYRQSLGQGPEFLIYFQGTGAADDSGLPNDRFFAVRPEGSVSTLKIQRTERGDSAVYLCASSLTGGGRDEQFFGPGTRLTVL.

The V gene is TRBV7-9, the J gene TRBJ1-2, with TRBD1 matching 7 bases. V was clipped by 3 bases and J by 4 bases; unmatched bases: 5. Germline CDR1 SEHNR, CDR2 FQNEAQ (reference sequence). This CDR3 spans 14 amino acids. CDR3 coding DNA: TGTGCCAGCAGCTTGACAGGGAAAACCTATGGCTACACCTTC. Its translation: CASSLTGKTYGYTF.

The rearrangement joins TRBV18 to TRBJ2-2; D not resolved. The germline V and J ends were trimmed by 0 bases and 0 bases, with 8 bases remaining between them. Looked up from germline, CDR1 is KGHSH and CDR2 is LQKENI. The CDR3 totals 16 residues. The CDR3 nucleotides read TGTGCCAGCTCACCACCTTCTTCCTCGAACACCGGGGAGCTGTTTTTT. Protein: CASSPPSSSNTGELFF.

This chain uses TRBV15 with TRBJ1-2; possible D gene TRBD1, 5 bases. Germline V lookup: CDR1 LNHNV, CDR2 YYDKDF (reference sequence). The length of the CDR3 is 18 residues. V was trimmed by 5 bases and J by 2 bases, leaving 24 bases between them. This chain's CDR3 is CATSPWVGTGTQNYGYTF. The CDR3 region has the DNA TGTGCCACCAGCCCTTGGGTGGGAACCGGGACTCAGAACTATGGCTACACCTTC.

J is TRBJ2-7 and V is TRBV6-4; D gene ambiguous. Deletions cut 2 bases from V and 2 bases from J, with 7 bases between. This CDR3 is 13 amino acids long. The germline CDR1 and CDR2 sequences are MRHNA and SNTAGT. The CDR3 loop is CASSDASPYEQYF. The CDR3 nucleotides are TGTGCCAGCAGTGACGCGAGTCCCTACGAGCAGTACTTC.